This T cell receptor beta chain was recorded in a study of T cell repertoires in ileal Crohn's disease. Profiled with immunoSEQ multiplex PCR; TCRdb holds only in-frame clones, not every one. The sample lists about 5,000 clones, about four fifths seen once, with more than 10% in the top ten. The CDR3 has 14 amino acids. Germline values: CDR1 SGDLS, CDR2 YYNGEE. The V end was cut by 0 bases, the J end by 6 bases, with 10 bases between. The clonotype originates from an adult with Crohn's disease. The V call is TRBV9, the J call TRBJ1-5, with D perhaps TRBD1 (5 bases). Material: ileal tissue. CDR3 sequence: CASSVAPGVQPQHF. DNA of the CDR3: TGTGCCAGCAGCGTAGCCCCGGGGGTTCAGCCCCAGCATTTT.